What follows describes a single TCR beta chain. The data derive from a study of blood T cell repertoires in COVID-19. Study-wide context: Whether acute or convalescent, the COVID-19 samples came from the United States, Italy and Spain.

How the authors handled the data: The authors estimated nucleated cell counts from reference gene primer amplification. The protocol was immunoSEQ multiplex PCR, while the TCRdb copy is restricted to in-frame clones and leaves out a portion. The DNA gave D and trimming, while V, J and clone size come from that table. The sample shows under 95,000 clones, around nine tenths of them seen only once. Germline lookup yields CDR1 GTSNPN and CDR2 SVGIG (reference sequence). Trimming removed 1 base from V and 0 bases from J, with 9 bases in between. The CDR3 is 14 amino acids. The chain carries TRBV30 and TRBJ2-5, with TRBD1 as a possible D gene (5 bases). This TCR came from a man aged 60-69 years with acute or convalescent COVID-19. Sequences were obtained from peripheral blood. CDR3 sequence: CAWSGTNNQETQYF. The CDR3 nucleotides are TGTGCCTGGAGTGGGACAAATAACCAAGAGACCCAGTACTTC.